These 11 T cell receptor beta chains came from one sample sequenced in a study of blood T cell repertoires in COVID-19. The method was immunoSEQ multiplex PCR; TCRdb's version includes in-frame clones alone and lacks a portion of them. The profile shows about 140,000 clones, under 90% of them singletons. Sequencing input: peripheral blood. The receptors stem from a human donor in a cohort sampled during active COVID-19.

This chain links TRBV28 with TRBJ2-3, with D possibly being TRBD2 (5 bases). The germline CDR1 and CDR2 sequences are MDHEN and SYDVKM. Trimming took 6 bases from V and 3 from J, leaving 7 bases between them. The CDR3 spans 12 residues. CDR3 nucleotides: TGTGCCAGCAGGAGGGTGACAGATACGCAGTATTTT. It encodes CASRRVTDTQYF.

J is TRBJ2-2 and V is TRBV28, with 15 positions matching TRBD2. The V segment lost 5 bases and the J segment 5 bases; nucleotides outside the gene matches: 12. Germline V gene sequence: CDR1 MDHEN, CDR2 SYDVKM. CDR3 length equals 19 residues. CDR3 in amino acids: CASSRPGLAGGRGTGELFF. The CDR3 coding sequence is TGTGCCAGCAGTCGTCCGGGACTAGCGGGAGGCCGGGGTACCGGGGAGCTGTTTTTT.

The V and J genes are TRBV28 and TRBJ2-3; 7 nucleotides match TRBD2. The length of the CDR3 is 13 residues. Germline CDR1 reads MDHEN; CDR2 reads SYDVKM. Germline trimming cut 5 bases from V and 4 bases from J; bases unmatched to any gene: 3. This CDR3 is CASSMTSPDTQYF. The DNA of the CDR3 is TGTGCCAGCAGTATGACTAGCCCAGATACGCAGTATTTT. Full variable domain (remainder filled in from reference TRBV28 and TRBJ2-3): DVKVTQSSRYLVKRTGEKVFLECVQDMDHENMFWYRQDPGLGLRLIYFSYDVKMKEKGDIPEGYSVSREKKERFSLILESASTNQTSMYLCASSMTSPDTQYFGPGTRLTVL.

This chain uses TRBV6-5 with TRBJ2-2; D might be TRBD2 (6 bases). Trimming left V 6 bases short and J 1 base short, with 12 bases between. Germline V gene lookup returns CDR1 MNHEY and CDR2 SVGAGI. The CDR3 spans 15 residues. The CDR3 DNA reads as TGTGCCAGCAGCCGGGGACTTTTGAACACCGGGGAGCTGTTTTTT. Its translation is CASSRGLLNTGELFF.

This clone came up a few times. V is TRBV27 and J is TRBJ2-7; possibly TRBD1 for D (6 bases). With 5 bases removed from V and 4 bases from J, the gap between germline ends came to 15 bases. The CDR3 totals 14 residues. In germline, CDR1 is MNHEY, CDR2 SMNVEV (reference sequence). The CDR3 nucleotides read TGTGCCAGCAGTCGCGCAGGGGTAGGGTACGAGCAGTACTTC. Translated, it gives CASSRAGVGYEQYF.

The chain is built from TRBV5-4 and TRBJ2-2; 11 bases align to TRBD1. The CDR3 extends over 15 amino acids. The ends lost 3 bases at V and 5 bases at J; junction bases unmatched: 3. The germline gives CDR1 SGHNT, CDR2 YYREEE (reference sequence). Here the CDR3 DNA reads TGTGCCAGCAGCTCCGGACAGGGGGCAACCGGGGAGCTGTTTTTT. Translating gives CASSSGQGATGELFF.

For the CDR3, the DNA is TGTGCCAGCAGTTTGATTGAGAAAACCTACGAGCAGTACTTC. It encodes CASSLIEKTYEQYF. V is TRBV28 and J is TRBJ2-7; D gene ambiguous. Trimming left V 3 bases short and J 2 bases short, with 11 bases between. This CDR3 has 14 residues. Per germline, CDR1 MDHEN and CDR2 SYDVKM.

The chain employs TRBV9 and TRBJ1-3; 7 positions agree with TRBD1. The length of the CDR3 is 17 residues. CDR1 and CDR2 (germline): SGDLS, YYNGEE. The V gene end was trimmed by 0 bases and the J gene end by 0 bases; junction bases not matched to a gene: 6. The CDR3 sequence is CASSVEGASNSGNTIYF. In DNA, the CDR3 is TGTGCCAGCAGCGTAGAGGGGGCCTCCAACTCTGGAAACACCATATATTTT.

V gene TRBV28 combines with J gene TRBJ2-7, with 7 bases that match TRBD1. V shed 6 bases and J 3 bases; nucleotides not matched to a gene: 14. The CDR3 is 16 residues long. Germline V gives CDR1 MDHEN, CDR2 SYDVKM. The DNA for the CDR3 is TGTGCCAGCAGACCAAAACAGGGGTCAACCCACTACGAGCAGTACTTC. This gives the protein CASRPKQGSTHYEQYF.

This chain links TRBV14 with TRBJ2-1; 10 bases are a match to TRBD2. CDR3 length: 14 residues. The ends lost 5 bases at V and 4 bases at J; junction bases unmatched: 2. CDR1 is SGHDN, CDR2 FVKESK, per germline. The CDR3 here is CASSLAGGYNEQFF. CDR3 coding DNA: TGTGCCAGCAGCTTAGCGGGGGGTTACAATGAGCAGTTCTTC.

V gene TRBV6-5 combines with J gene TRBJ2-5; 8 bases are a match to TRBD1. Per germline, CDR1 MNHEY and CDR2 SVGAGI. The CDR3 extends over 15 amino acids. Trimming cost V 4 bases and J 4 bases; bases outside gene matches: 8. The CDR3 reads CASSSDRGGGETQYF. CDR3 nucleotide sequence: TGTGCCAGCAGTTCCGACAGGGGTGGTGGAGAGACCCAGTACTTC.